A single TCR beta chain is shown here with its context. This sample is drawn from a study of blood T cell repertoires in COVID-19. As for the study in general: The United States, Italy and Spain supplied acute and convalescent COVID-19 samples. PBMCs, B-cell-depleted T cells, or T cells were the source of the cDNA or gDNA that made up the material.

Authors' processing steps: Estimated nucleated cell counts came from reference gene primer amplification. Clones were read by immunoSEQ multiplex PCR, and TCRdb kept only the in-frame ones, dropping some. The V and J calls and the clone size are those of that table, but D and trimming were determined from the DNA. The data show 45,000 to 50,000 clones, with approximately 81% seen just once and 5.5% to 7% held by the top ten. V was clipped by 7 bases and J by 7 bases, with 10 bases between them. The CDR3 is made up of 11 amino acids. Germline V gene data show CDR1 as SGHAT and CDR2 as FQNNGV. The chain has TRBV11-2 and TRBJ1-1, with unresolved D. The receptor comes from a woman aged 55-75 years with acute or convalescent COVID-19. Source material: peripheral blood. In DNA form, the CDR3 reads TGTGCCAGCACCTGGCGGGGTGAAGCTTTCTTT. It codes for CASTWRGEAFF.